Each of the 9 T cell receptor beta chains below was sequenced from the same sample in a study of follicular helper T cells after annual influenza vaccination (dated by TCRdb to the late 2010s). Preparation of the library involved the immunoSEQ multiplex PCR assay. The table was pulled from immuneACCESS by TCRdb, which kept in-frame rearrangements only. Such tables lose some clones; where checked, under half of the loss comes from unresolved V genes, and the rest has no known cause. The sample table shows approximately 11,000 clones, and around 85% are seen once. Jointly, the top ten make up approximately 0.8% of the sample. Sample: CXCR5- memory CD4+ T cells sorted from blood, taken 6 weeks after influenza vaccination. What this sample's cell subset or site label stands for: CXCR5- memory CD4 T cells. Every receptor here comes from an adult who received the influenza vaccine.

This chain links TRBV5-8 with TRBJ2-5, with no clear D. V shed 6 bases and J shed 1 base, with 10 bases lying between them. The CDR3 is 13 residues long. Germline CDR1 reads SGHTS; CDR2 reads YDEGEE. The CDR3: CASTDWTQETQYF. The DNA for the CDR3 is TGTGCCAGCACCGACTGGACCCAAGAGACCCAGTACTTC.

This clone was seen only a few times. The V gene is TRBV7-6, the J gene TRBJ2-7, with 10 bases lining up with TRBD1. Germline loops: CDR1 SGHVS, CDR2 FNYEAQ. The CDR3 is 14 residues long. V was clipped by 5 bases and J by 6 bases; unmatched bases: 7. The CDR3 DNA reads TGTGCCAGCAGCCCAAGGGACAGGGGTGGCGAGCAGTACTTC. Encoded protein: CASSPRDRGGEQYF.

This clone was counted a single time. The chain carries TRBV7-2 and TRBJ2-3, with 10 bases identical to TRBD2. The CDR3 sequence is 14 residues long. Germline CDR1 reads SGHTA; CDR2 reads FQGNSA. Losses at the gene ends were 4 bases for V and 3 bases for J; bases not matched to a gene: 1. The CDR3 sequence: CASSSLAGTDTQYF. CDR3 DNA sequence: TGTGCCAGCAGCTCACTAGCGGGGACAGATACGCAGTATTTT.

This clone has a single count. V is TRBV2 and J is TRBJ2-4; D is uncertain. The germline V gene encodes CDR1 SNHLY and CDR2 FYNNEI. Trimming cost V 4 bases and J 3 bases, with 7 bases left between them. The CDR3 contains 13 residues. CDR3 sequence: CASSGLYKNIQYF. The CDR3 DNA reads TGTGCCAGCAGTGGCCTATACAAAAACATTCAGTACTTC.

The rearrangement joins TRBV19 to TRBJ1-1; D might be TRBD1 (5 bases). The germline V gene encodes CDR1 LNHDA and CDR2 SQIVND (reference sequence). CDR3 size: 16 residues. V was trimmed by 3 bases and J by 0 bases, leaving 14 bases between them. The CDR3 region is CASSISRGFMNTEAFF. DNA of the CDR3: TGTGCCAGTAGTATCTCGCGGGGCTTCATGAACACTGAAGCTTTCTTT.

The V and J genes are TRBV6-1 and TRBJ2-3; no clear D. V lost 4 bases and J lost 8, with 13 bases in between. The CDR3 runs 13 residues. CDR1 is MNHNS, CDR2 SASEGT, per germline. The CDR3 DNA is TGTGCCAGCAGTGGTACTGCCCTCTTTACGCAGTATTTT. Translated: CASSGTALFTQYF.

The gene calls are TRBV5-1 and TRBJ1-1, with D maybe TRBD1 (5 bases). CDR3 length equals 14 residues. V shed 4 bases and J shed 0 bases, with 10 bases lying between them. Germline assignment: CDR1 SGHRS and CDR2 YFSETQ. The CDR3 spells CASSQQVMNTEAFF. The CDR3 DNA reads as TGCGCCAGCAGCCAACAGGTAATGAACACTGAAGCTTTCTTT. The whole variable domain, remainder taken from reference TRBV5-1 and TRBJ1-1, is KAGVTQTPRYLIKTRGQQVTLSCSPISGHRSVSWYQQTPGQGLQFLFEYFSETQRNKGNFPGRFSGRQFSNSRSEMNVSTLELGDSALYLCASSQQVMNTEAFFGQGTRLTVV.

The CDR3 is CASSSGQGNTEAFF. The CDR3, as DNA: TGTGCCAGCAGTTCGGGACAGGGGAACACTGAAGCTTTCTTT. V gene TRBV6-5 combines with J gene TRBJ1-1; 9 bases map to TRBD1. The CDR3 sequence is 14 residues long. With V trimmed by 4 bases and J by 1 base, 1 base remained unmatched. Germline V gene lookup returns CDR1 MNHEY and CDR2 SVGAGI.

The CDR3 protein is CASSYSEGRSPLHF. CDR3 nucleotides: TGTGCCAGCAGTTACTCGGAAGGGCGTTCACCCCTCCACTTT. The V call is TRBV6-6, the J call TRBJ1-6, with D uncertain. Germline-derived CDR1 and CDR2 are MNHNY and SVGAGI (reference sequence). CDR3 length: 14 amino acids. V lost 0 bases, J lost 9 bases, and 9 bases lay in between.